These 5 T cell receptor beta chains came from one sample sequenced in a study of blood T cell repertoires in COVID-19. Assay used: immunoSEQ multiplex PCR; TCRdb lists only in-frame clones, some missing. Among 150,000 to 250,000 clones, 82% were seen once, and the ten largest hold 12%. The source material was PBMCs or T cells enriched from blood (not recorded which). All receptors derive from a man between 35 and 55 years old who had recovered from COVID-19.

This clone showed up many times. The chain has TRBV7-9 and TRBJ2-1; D possibly corresponds to TRBD2 (7 bases). The CDR3 has 15 amino acids. Trimming removed 6 bases at V and 7 bases at J, with 19 bases between. In germline, CDR1 is SEHNR, CDR2 FQNEAQ (reference sequence). The CDR3 bases are TGTGCCAGCAGTTCCCAGGGGATGGGGGGGAATGAGCAGTTCTTC. It encodes CASSSQGMGGNEQFF.

This chain uses TRBV6-5 with TRBJ1-2; 8 bases line up with TRBD1. This CDR3 spans 16 amino acids. J gave up 4 bases and V 2 bases, and 9 bases lay outside the gene matches. Germline V CDR1 and CDR2: MNHEY, SVGAGI. CDR3 coding DNA: TGTGCCAGCAGTTACAGTGCAGGGGGCCTGGGCTATGGCTACACCTTC. This encodes CASSYSAGGLGYGYTF.

The CDR3 is CASSLVSGGLSYEQYF. The CDR3 bases are TGTGCCAGCAGCTTAGTCTCTGGGGGGTTATCCTACGAGCAGTACTTC. The J gene is TRBJ2-7, the V gene TRBV7-2, with D possibly being TRBD2 (6 bases). V was cut by 1 base and J by 1 base, with 14 bases left in between. The CDR3 has 16 amino acids. Germline CDR1 and CDR2: SGHTA and FQGNSA.

The chain uses TRBV10-1 and TRBJ1-6, with a weak D call TRBD1 (6 bases). This CDR3 has 14 amino acids. With 2 bases removed from V and 15 bases from J, the gap between germline ends came to 17 bases. Germline V CDR1 and CDR2: WNHNN, SYGVQD (reference sequence). This CDR3 is CASSEALDRGGLHF. The CDR3 region has the DNA TGCGCCAGCAGTGAGGCCCTGGACAGAGGGGGCCTCCACTTT.

CDR3 protein: CASSLQGRGTEAFF. The CDR3 nucleotides are TGCGCCAGCAGCTTGCAGGGGCGGGGGACTGAAGCTTTCTTT. V usage is TRBV5-1 and J usage is TRBJ1-1, with D possibly matching TRBD1 (6 bases). Germline V gene data show CDR1 as SGHRS and CDR2 as YFSETQ. The ends were cut back, 1 base at V and 5 bases at J, with 12 bases in the middle. This CDR3 contains 14 residues. The variable domain in full, with the rest retrieved from reference TRBV5-1 and TRBJ1-1, is KAGVTQTPRYLIKTRGQQVTLSCSPISGHRSVSWYQQTPGQGLQFLFEYFSETQRNKGNFPGRFSGRQFSNSRSEMNVSTLELGDSALYLCASSLQGRGTEAFFGQGTRLTVV.